This T cell receptor (beta chain) came from a study of shared clonotypes between healthy human individuals. V dropped 2 bases and J dropped 5 bases, with 15 bases sitting between them. Germline V gives CDR1 LGHNA, CDR2 YNFKEQ. This CDR3 comprises 15 residues. Genomic DNA (from each subset) was split evenly across several immunoSEQ plates. Method: immunoSEQ multiplex PCR; TCRdb's copy keeps in-frame clones and lacks some. The sample yields around 180,000 clones, approximately 95% seen once. Note on this clone: Its specificity is not known.

Naive CD4+ cells were CD45RA-selected; the remaining cells were memory. Study-level results: How much donors shared clonotypes was expected to be affected by sequencing depth. Naive CD4 clonotypes overlapped across a few donors at roughly 5%.

The receptor comes from a woman younger than 45 in good health. The sequenced sample was naive CD4+ T cells sorted from blood. The sample's subset: CD45RA+ positively selected. The chain carries TRBV4-2 and TRBJ1-1; D not certain. The CDR3 region has the DNA TGTGCCAGCAGCCAAAAGGCTCTCGGAGGGACTGAAGCTTTCTTT. Its translation: CASSQKALGGTEAFF.